These T cell receptor beta chains were read from a single sample in a study of T cell responses to AZD1222 COVID-19 vaccine. Data came from immunoSEQ multiplex PCR; TCRdb stores just in-frame clones and leaves some out. The table includes some 130,000 clones, over 75% detected once. This material consisted of peripheral blood, taken on day 0 of AZD1222 vaccination. The receptors stem from an adult in good health. Both conserved end residues are part of each CDR3. D genes are given only for firm matches. Rows give clone size only sometimes, using once, few, many, or a class for an expanded clone.

j_call | v_call | clone_size | d_call | cdr3_aa | cdr3_nt
TRBJ2-3 | TRBV11-2 | NA | NA | CASSYREVDTQYF | TGTGCCAGCAGTTACAGGGAGGTGGATACGCAGTATTTT
TRBJ1-2 | TRBV19 | few | NA | CASRLDGQYGYTF | TGTGCCAGTAGGCTGGACGGACAATATGGCTACACCTTC
TRBJ2-7 | TRBV7-7 | NA | NA | CASSLGYAPYEQYF | TGTGCTAGCAGCTTAGGGTACGCCCCCTACGAGCAGTACTTC
TRBJ2-5 | TRBV4-3 | NA | TRBD1 | CASSPGTGGARETQYF | TGCGCCAGCAGCCCAGGGACAGGGGGCGCGCGGGAGACCCAGTACTTC
TRBJ1-5 | TRBV28 | NA | NA | CASSIKAAGSQPQHF | TGTGCCAGCAGTATTAAGGCGGCAGGGTCTCAGCCCCAGCATTTT
TRBJ2-1 | TRBV28 | NA | NA | CASSLAFGLGEQFF | TGTGCCAGCAGTTTGGCGTTTGGTCTTGGGGAGCAGTTCTTC
TRBJ2-7 | TRBV28 | NA | NA | CASSPLTYEQYF | TGTGCCAGCAGTCCCCTTACCTACGAGCAGTACTTC
TRBJ2-3 | TRBV28 | NA | TRBD2 | CASSSQRGGVDTQYF | TGTGCCAGCAGTTCTCAGCGGGGCGGGGTAGATACGCAGTATTTT
TRBJ1-2 | TRBV7-2 | once | NA | CASSSQGWGYTF | TGTGCCAGCAGCTCACAAGGATGGGGCTACACCTTC
TRBJ1-1 | TRBV28 | NA | NA | CASSIISGLEAFF | TGTGCCAGCAGTATAATCTCAGGGTTGGAAGCTTTCTTT
TRBJ1-1 | TRBV2 | NA | NA | CASTLQGSAEAFF | TGTGCCAGCACCCTACAGGGAAGCGCTGAAGCTTTCTTT
TRBJ2-7 | TRBV7-6 | NA | NA | CASSPGPNYEQYF | TGTGCCAGCAGCCCCGGGCCTAACTACGAGCAGTACTTC
TRBJ2-1 | TRBV7-3 | NA | TRBD2 | CASSSSGGFNEQFF | TGTGCCAGCAGCTCCAGCGGGGGGTTCAATGAGCAGTTCTTC
TRBJ1-4 | TRBV12-3/TRBV12-4 | NA | NA | CASSLGQWEKLFF | TGTGCCAGCAGTTTAGGGCAGTGGGAAAAACTGTTTTTT
TRBJ1-6 | TRBV6-6 | few | TRBD1 | CASSLHRGTILSSYNSPLHF | TGTGCCAGCAGCCTCCACAGGGGAACGATTCTAAGCTCCTATAATTCACCCCTCCACTTT
TRBJ1-3 | TRBV5-1 | NA | NA | CASSLMGSGNTIYF | TGCGCCAGCAGCTTGATGGGCTCTGGAAACACCATATATTTT
TRBJ2-1 | TRBV6-6 | few | NA | CASSGQGGYNEQFF | TGTGCCAGCAGTGGGCAGGGGGGCTACAATGAGCAGTTCTTC
TRBJ1-6 | TRBV18 | NA | NA | CASSPPEGSNSPLHF | TGTGCCAGCTCACCACCGGAGGGATCCAATTCACCCCTCCACTTT
TRBJ2-1 | TRBV7-9 | NA | NA | CASTPPGGRGLDEQFF | TGTGCCAGCACCCCCCCGGGTGGGAGGGGGCTGGATGAGCAGTTCTTC
TRBJ1-6 | TRBV19 | NA | NA | CASSMRPGSSYNSPLHF | TGTGCCAGTAGTATGCGCCCTGGGAGCTCCTATAATTCACCCCTCCACTTT
TRBJ2-7 | TRBV2 | NA | NA | CASSEFGPVVYEQYF | TGTGCCAGCAGTGAATTTGGGCCGGTAGTCTACGAGCAGTACTTC
TRBJ1-1 | TRBV25-1 | NA | TRBD1 | CASSEDRGLFNTEAFF | TGTGCCAGCAGTGAGGACAGGGGGCTATTTAACACTGAAGCTTTCTTT
TRBJ1-3 | TRBV10-2 | NA | NA | CASSGGGNTIYF | TGCGCCAGCAGTGGAGGTGGAAACACCATATATTTT
TRBJ1-1 | TRBV15 | NA | NA | CATSSRVGSTEAFF | TGTGCCACCAGCTCGAGGGTGGGGAGCACTGAAGCTTTCTTT
TRBJ1-4 | TRBV9 | NA | NA | CASARSTNEKLFF | TGTGCCAGCGCGCGCTCAACTAATGAAAAACTGTTTTTT
TRBJ1-1 | TRBV27 | NA | NA | CASSTIGPDEAFF | TGTGCCAGCAGTACTATAGGCCCCGATGAAGCTTTCTTT
TRBJ2-3 | TRBV7-9 | NA | NA | CASSLAGRWQGGTDTQYF | TGTGCCAGCAGCTTAGCGGGGCGGTGGCAGGGCGGCACAGATACGCAGTATTTT
TRBJ1-6 | TRBV3-1/TRBV3-2 | NA | NA | CASSRRQVNSPLHF | TGTGCCAGCAGCCGCCGACAGGTTAATTCACCCCTCCACTTT
TRBJ2-5 | TRBV27 | NA | NA | CASSPSVLETQYF | TGTGCCAGCAGTCCCTCTGTGCTGGAGACCCAGTACTTC
TRBJ2-2 | TRBV9 | NA | NA | CASSVFGGQSGELFF | TGTGCCAGCAGCGTATTCGGGGGCCAGTCCGGGGAGCTGTTTTTT
TRBJ2-6 | TRBV5-1 | NA | NA | CASSVQGLGSGANVLTF | TGCGCCAGCAGCGTACAGGGCCTAGGCTCTGGGGCCAACGTCCTGACTTTC
TRBJ1-6 | TRBV4-3 | NA | NA | CASSQGGRGDYNSPLHF | TGCGCCAGCAGCCAGGGGGGACGGGGAGATTATAATTCACCCCTCCACTTT
TRBJ1-4 | TRBV30 | NA | NA | CAWSPVPGVGEKLFF | TGTGCCTGGAGTCCAGTCCCGGGAGTAGGAGAAAAACTGTTTTTT